This TCR beta chain is drawn from a study of CD8 T cells in ankylosing spondylitis. Each CDR3 protein gets one entry after TCRdb re-called the 5' RACE reads with MiXCR. This sample has 300,000 to 350,000 distinct CDR3 sequences, with under 25% found just once. This clonotype was recorded many times. The length of the CDR3 is 13 residues. Deletions cut 0 bases from V and 4 bases from J, with 9 bases between. Germline V lookup: CDR1 DFQATT, CDR2 SNEGSKA (reference sequence). This TCR derives from a female donor with ankylosing spondylitis or in good health (not recorded which). Specimen: blood, either unsorted or a sorted T cell fraction (not recorded which). This chain links TRBV20-1 with TRBJ2-5, with TRBD2 as a possible D gene (6 bases). The CDR3 sequence: CSARDPAGETQYF. The DNA of the CDR3 is TGCAGTGCTAGAGACCCAGCGGGAGAGACCCAGTACTTC.